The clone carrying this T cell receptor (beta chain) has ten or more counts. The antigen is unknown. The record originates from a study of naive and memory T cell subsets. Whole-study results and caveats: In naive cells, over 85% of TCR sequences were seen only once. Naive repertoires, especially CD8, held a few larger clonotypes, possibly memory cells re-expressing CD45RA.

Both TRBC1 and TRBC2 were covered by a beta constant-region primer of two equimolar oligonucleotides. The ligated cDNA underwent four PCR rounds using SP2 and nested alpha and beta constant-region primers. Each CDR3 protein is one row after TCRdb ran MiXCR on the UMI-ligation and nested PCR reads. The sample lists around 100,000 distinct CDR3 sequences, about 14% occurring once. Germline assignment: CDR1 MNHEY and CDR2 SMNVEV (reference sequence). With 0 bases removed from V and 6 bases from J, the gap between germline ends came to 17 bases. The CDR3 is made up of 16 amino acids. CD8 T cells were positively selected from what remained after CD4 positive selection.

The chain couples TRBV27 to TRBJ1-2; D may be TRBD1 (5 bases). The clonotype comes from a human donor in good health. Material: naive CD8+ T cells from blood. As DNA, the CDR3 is TGTGCCAGCAGTTTATCCAAAGCCGGCAGGGCCCATGGCTACACCTTC. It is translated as CASSLSKAGRAHGYTF.